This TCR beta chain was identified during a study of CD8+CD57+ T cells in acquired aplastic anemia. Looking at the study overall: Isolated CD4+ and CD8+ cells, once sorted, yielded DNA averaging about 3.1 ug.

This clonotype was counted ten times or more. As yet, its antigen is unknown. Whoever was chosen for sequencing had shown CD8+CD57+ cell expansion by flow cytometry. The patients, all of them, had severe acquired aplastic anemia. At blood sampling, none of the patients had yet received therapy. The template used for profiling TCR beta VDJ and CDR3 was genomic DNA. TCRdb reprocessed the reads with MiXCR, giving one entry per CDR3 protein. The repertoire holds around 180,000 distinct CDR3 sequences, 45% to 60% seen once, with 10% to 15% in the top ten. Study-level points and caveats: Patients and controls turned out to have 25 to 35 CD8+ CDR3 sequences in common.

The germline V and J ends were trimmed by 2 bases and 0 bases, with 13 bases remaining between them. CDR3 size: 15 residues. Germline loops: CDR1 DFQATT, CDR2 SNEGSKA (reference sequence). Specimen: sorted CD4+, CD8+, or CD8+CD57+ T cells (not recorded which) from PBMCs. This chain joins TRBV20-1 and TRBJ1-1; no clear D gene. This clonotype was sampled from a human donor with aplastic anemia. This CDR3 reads CSARPPVVMNTEAFF. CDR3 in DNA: TGCAGTGCTAGACCCCCTGTGGTCATGAACACTGAAGCTTTCTTT.